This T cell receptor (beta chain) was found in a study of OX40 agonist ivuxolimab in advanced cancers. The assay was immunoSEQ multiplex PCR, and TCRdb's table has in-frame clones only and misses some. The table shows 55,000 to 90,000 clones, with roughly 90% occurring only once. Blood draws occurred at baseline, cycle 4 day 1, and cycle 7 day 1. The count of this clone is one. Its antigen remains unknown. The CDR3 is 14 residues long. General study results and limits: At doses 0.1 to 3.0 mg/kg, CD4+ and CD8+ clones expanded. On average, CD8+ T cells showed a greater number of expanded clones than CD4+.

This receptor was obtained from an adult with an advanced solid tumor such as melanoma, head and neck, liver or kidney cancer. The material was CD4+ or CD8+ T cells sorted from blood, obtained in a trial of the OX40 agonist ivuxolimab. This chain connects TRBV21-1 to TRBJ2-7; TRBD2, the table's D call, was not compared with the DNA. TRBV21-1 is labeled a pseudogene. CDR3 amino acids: CASSKAPPQRGEYF. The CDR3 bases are TGTGCCAGCAGCAAAGCGCCCCCACAGCGGGGGGAGTACTTC.